This T cell receptor (beta chain) was retrieved from a study of CD8 T cells in Susac syndrome. The V end lost 3 bases, the J end lost 1 base, and 8 bases lay between the germline ends. The CDR3 totals 13 residues. In germline, CDR1 is GTSNPN, CDR2 SVGIG (reference sequence). Sequencing of TCR beta drew on CD8+ and CD4+ T cells from blood. FACS was used to enrich TEMRA cells, whereas the CD8+ and CD4+ T cells were obtained by negative isolation. RNA, at about 0.45 to 1 ug, was reverse transcribed with random hexamers. TCRdb reprocessed the immunoSEQ multiplex PCR reads via MiXCR and lists one record per CDR3 protein. The sample comprises 150,000 to 200,000 distinct CDR3 sequences, just under 95% of which are singletons, and about 0.13% rests with the top ten.

Input material: CD4+ T cells from PBMCs. This sequence joins TRBV30 and TRBJ2-3, with D perhaps matching TRBD1 (5 bases). This receptor was taken from a human donor in good health. CDR3 sequence (DNA): TGTGCCTGGAGGAGCAGGGGCACAGATACGCAGTATTTT. This codes for CAWRSRGTDTQYF.